This record looks at one T cell receptor (beta chain) sequence and its context. TCRdb's table, derived via immunoSEQ multiplex PCR, lists solely in-frame clones and lacks some. The data contain about 45,000 clones, 65% to 90% of them singletons. The data derive from a study of STAT5B mutations in CD4+ large granular lymphocyte leukemia. The CDR3 runs to 14 residues. V shed 2 bases and J shed 2 bases, with 8 bases lying between them. CDR1 and CDR2 (germline): SGHRS, YFSETQ. The source material was CD4+ T cells from blood buffy coats. The receptor comes from a human donor in good health. This chain joins TRBV5-1 and TRBJ2-1; D not certain. The CDR3 DNA is TGCGCCAGCAGCTTCCCCGGACCCTACAATGAGCAGTTCTTC. Translation gives CASSFPGPYNEQFF. Variable domain in full (rest from reference TRBV5-1 and TRBJ2-1): KAGVTQTPRYLIKTRGQQVTLSCSPISGHRSVSWYQQTPGQGLQFLFEYFSETQRNKGNFPGRFSGRQFSNSRSEMNVSTLELGDSALYLCASSFPGPYNEQFFGPGTRLTVL.